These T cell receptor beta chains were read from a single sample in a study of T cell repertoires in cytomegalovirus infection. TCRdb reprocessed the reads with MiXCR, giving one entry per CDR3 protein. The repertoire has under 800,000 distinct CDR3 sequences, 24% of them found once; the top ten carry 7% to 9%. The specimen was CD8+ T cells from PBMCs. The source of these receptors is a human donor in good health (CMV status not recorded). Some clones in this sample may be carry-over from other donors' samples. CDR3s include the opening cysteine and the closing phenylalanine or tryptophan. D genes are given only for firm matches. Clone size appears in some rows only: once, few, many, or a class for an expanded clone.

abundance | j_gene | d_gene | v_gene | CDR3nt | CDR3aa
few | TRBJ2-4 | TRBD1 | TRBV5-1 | TGCGCCAGCAGCTGGACCGGGACAGGGCAAAACATTCAGTACTTC | CASSWTGTGQNIQYF
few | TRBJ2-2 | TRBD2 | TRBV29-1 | TGCAGCGTTGCCGGGGGGGGAATGAACACCGGGGAGCTGTTTTTT | CSVAGGGMNTGELFF
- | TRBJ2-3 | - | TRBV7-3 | TGTGCCAACAGCTTAAACGGGCGCCTCACAGATACGCAGTATTTT | CANSLNGRLTDTQYF
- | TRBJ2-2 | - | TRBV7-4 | TGTGCCAGCAGCTTGAGGGGGGGCGACGGGGAGCTGTTTTTT | CASSLRGGDGELFF
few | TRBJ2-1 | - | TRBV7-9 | TGTGCCAGCTGGGGGGGGCCCTACAATGAGCAGTTCTTC | CASWGGPYNEQFF
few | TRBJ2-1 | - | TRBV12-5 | TGTGCTAGTGGTTTAGTTCAGGAGCAGTTCTTC | CASGLVQEQFF
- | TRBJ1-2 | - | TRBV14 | TGTGCCAGCAGCCACTTTCGGATGGATGGCTACACCTTC | CASSHFRMDGYTF
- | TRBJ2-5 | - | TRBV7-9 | TGTGCCAGCAGCCGCGGACAGCGGCAAGAGACCCAGTACTTC | CASSRGQRQETQYF
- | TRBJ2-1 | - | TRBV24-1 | TGTGCCACCGCCTTGGGGGAGCACAATGAGCAGTTCTTC | CATALGEHNEQFF
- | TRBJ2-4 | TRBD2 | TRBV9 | TGTGCCAGCAGCGTAGGCGGGGGGGCCACCAAAAACATTCAGTACTTC | CASSVGGGATKNIQYF
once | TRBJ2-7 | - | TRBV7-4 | TGTGCCAGCAGCTCCGGCGGGGGCAGTCTATACGAGCAGTACTTC | CASSSGGGSLYEQYF
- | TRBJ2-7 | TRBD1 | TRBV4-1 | TGTGCCAGCAGCCAAGATGGGACAGGGACCGACTACGAGCAGTACTTC | CASSQDGTGTDYEQYF
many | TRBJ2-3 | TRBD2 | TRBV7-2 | TGTGCCAGCAGCTCGCCAGCGGGACCGAGCACAGATACGCAGTATTTT | CASSSPAGPSTDTQYF
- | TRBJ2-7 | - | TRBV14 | TGTGCCAGCAGCCACTGGATTCCCGGGATCAGCTCCTACGAGCAGTACTTC | CASSHWIPGISSYEQYF
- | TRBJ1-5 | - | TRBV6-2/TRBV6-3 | TGTGCCAGCAGTGACCCTTGGGGCGTTTTTCAGCCCCAGCATTTT | CASSDPWGVFQPQHF
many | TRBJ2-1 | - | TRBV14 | TGTGCCAGCAGCCAAGATCCTCTAGGGGGGTATAATGAGCAGTTCTTC | CASSQDPLGGYNEQFF
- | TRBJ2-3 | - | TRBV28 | TGTGCCAGCAGTTTATTCGTAGGGACAGATACGCAGTATTTT | CASSLFVGTDTQYF
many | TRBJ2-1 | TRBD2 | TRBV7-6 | TGTGCCAGCAGCTTCGGGACTAGCGGGGGGCCGTTCAACGAGCAGTTCTTC | CASSFGTSGGPFNEQFF
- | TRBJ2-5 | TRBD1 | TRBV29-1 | TGCAGCGTTTGGACAGGGCAAGAGACCCAGTACTTC | CSVWTGQETQYF
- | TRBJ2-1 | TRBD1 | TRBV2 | TGTGCCAGCAGTGCGGGACAGGGGTTATCAAGCTCCTACAATGAGCAGTTCTTC | CASSAGQGLSSSYNEQFF
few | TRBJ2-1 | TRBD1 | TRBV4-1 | TGTGCCAGCAGCCAAGATCAGGGGGCGGCCTACAATGAGCAGTTCTTC | CASSQDQGAAYNEQFF
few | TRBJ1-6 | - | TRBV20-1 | TGCAGTGCCGTCGGTGACCGAAGCTCCTATAATTCACCCCTCCACTTT | CSAVGDRSSYNSPLHF
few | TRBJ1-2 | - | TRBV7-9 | TGTGCCAGCGGGGCGGTTCTGATCTATGGCTACACCTTC | CASGAVLIYGYTF
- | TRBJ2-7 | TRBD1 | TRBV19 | TGTGCCAGTAGTCGTGACAGGGGGACGTCCTACGAGCAGTACTTC | CASSRDRGTSYEQYF
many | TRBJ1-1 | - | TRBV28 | TGTGCCAGCAGTTTACGGCGGCGGGATGAAGCTTTCTTT | CASSLRRRDEAFF
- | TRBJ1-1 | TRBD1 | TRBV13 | TGTGCCAGCAGCTCCGCGGGACAGGGCTTCACTGAAGCTTTCTTT | CASSSAGQGFTEAFF
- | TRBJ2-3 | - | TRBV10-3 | TGTGCCATCAGTGAAGGCAGGCAAGTGGCAGATACGCAGTATTTT | CAISEGRQVADTQYF
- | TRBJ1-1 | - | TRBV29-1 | TGCAGCGCCTCCGGACTTGGTGCCCGGGGGAACACTGAAGCTTTCTTT | CSASGLGARGNTEAFF
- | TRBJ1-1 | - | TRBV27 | TGTGCCAGCAGTTTATTCCGTGATACTGAAGCTTTCTTT | CASSLFRDTEAFF
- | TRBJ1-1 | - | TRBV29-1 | TGCAGCGTTCCCGACAGCACTGAAGCTTTCTTT | CSVPDSTEAFF
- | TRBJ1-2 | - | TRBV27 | TGTGCCAGCAGTCCTATTGGAACGTTAGGGGGCTACACCTTC | CASSPIGTLGGYTF
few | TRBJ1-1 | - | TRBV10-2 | TGCGCCAGCAGTGAGCGTTGGCACACTGAAGCTTTCTTT | CASSERWHTEAFF
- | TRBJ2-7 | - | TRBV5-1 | TGCGCCAGCAGCTTGGATTTAGGGGCGGCCTCCTACGAGCAGTACTTC | CASSLDLGAASYEQYF
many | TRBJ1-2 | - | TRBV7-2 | TGTGCCAGCAGCTTAGGGGTGGGCTATGGCTACACCTTC | CASSLGVGYGYTF
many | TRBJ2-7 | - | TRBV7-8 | TGTGCCAGCAGCTTAGCGGCAGGGTCTTGGGAGGAGCAGTACTTC | CASSLAAGSWEEQYF
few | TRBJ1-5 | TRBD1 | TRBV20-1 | TGCAGTGCCCCGGGACAGGGACTTTATAGCAATCAGCCCCAGCATTTT | CSAPGQGLYSNQPQHF
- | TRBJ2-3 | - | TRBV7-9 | TGTGCCAGCAGCTCCCCCCGCGAGGGGAGCACAGATACGCAGTATTTT | CASSSPREGSTDTQYF
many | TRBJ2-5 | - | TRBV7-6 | TGTGCCAGCAGCTTAAGTCAGAATCAGGGGTCCCAGTACTTC | CASSLSQNQGSQYF
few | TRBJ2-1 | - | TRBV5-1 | TGCGCCAGCAGCTTGAGGGGGGCGGGCAATGAGCAGTTCTTC | CASSLRGAGNEQFF
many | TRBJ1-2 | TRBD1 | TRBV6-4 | TGTGCCAGCAGTCCCTCAGGGGGACTTCACTATGGCTACACCTTC | CASSPSGGLHYGYTF
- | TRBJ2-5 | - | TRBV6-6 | TGTGCCAGCGGTTACTCATTCTGGCAAGAGACCCAGTACTTC | CASGYSFWQETQYF
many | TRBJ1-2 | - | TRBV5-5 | TGTGCCAGCAGCTTGGGGACAGCCCCCTCAAGGGGCTACACCTTC | CASSLGTAPSRGYTF
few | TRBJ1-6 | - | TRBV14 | TGTGCCAGCAGCCAATCTTATAATTCACCCCTCCACTTT | CASSQSYNSPLHF
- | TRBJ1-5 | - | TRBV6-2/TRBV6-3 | TGTGCCACCCTTACGGGAGGACTGGATCAGCCCCAGCATTTT | CATLTGGLDQPQHF
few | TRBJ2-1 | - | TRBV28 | TGTGCCAGCAGTTTGGTGGGAAGTGCCTACAATGAGCAGTTCTTC | CASSLVGSAYNEQFF
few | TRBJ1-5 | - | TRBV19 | TGTGCCAGTAGTATTGCAGGGGTTGTTCATCAGCCCCAGCATTTT | CASSIAGVVHQPQHF
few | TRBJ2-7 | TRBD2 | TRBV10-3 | TGTGCCATCAGTCTCCCCATGGGGGGGGAGTTCGGAGAGCAGTACTTC | CAISLPMGGEFGEQYF
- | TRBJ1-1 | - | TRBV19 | TGTGCCAGTAGTACTTGGGACTTACTCTCAACTGAAGCTTTCTTT | CASSTWDLLSTEAFF
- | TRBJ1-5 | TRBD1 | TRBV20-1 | TGCAGTGCTAGCGAAACCGGGACAGGGGGTTTCAATCAGCCCCAGCATTTT | CSASETGTGGFNQPQHF
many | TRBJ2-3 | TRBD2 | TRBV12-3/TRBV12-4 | TGTGCCAGCATGCTAGCGGGGGTCACAGATACGCAGTATTTT | CASMLAGVTDTQYF
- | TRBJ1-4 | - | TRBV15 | TGTGCCACCAGCAGCACAGGGTCAACTAATGAAAAACTGTTTTTT | CATSSTGSTNEKLFF
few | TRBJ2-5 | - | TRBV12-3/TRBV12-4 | TGTGCCAGCAGTCCAGACACACACCCGACCCAGTACTTC | CASSPDTHPTQYF
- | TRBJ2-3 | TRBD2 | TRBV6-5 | TGTGCCAGCACCGAATACGGGGGGTTAATGAACACAGATACGCAGTATTTT | CASTEYGGLMNTDTQYF
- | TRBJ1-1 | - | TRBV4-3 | TGCGCCAGCAGCCAAGAACGGGGAGAAGAAGCTTTCTTT | CASSQERGEEAFF
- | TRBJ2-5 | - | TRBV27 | TGTGCCAGCAGTTTAGGGGGGACTCCTTTTGAAGAGACCCAGTACTTC | CASSLGGTPFEETQYF
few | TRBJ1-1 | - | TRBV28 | TGTGCCAGCAAGATTGAGGTATGGAACACTGAAGCTTTCTTT | CASKIEVWNTEAFF
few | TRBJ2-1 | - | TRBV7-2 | TGTGCCAGCAGCTTAGAAAGCAGCTCCTACAATGAGCAGTTCTTC | CASSLESSSYNEQFF
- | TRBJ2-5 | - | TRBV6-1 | TGTGCCAGCCTCTCACTCTGGGCTCAAGAGACCCAGTACTTC | CASLSLWAQETQYF
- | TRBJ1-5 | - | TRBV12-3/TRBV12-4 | TGTGCCAGCAGTTTCCCAGGGAAGAATCAGCCCCAGCATTTT | CASSFPGKNQPQHF